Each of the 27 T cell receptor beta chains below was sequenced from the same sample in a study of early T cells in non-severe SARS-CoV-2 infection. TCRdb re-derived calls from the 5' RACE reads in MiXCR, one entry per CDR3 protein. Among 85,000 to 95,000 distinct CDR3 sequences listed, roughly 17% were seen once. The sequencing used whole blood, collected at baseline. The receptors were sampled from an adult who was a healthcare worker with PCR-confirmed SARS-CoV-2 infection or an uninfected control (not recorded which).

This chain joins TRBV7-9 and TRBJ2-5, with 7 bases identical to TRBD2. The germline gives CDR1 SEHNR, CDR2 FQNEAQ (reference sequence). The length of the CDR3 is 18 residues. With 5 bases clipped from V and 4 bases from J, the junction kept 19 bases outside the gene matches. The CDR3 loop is CASSPTLSGGSVGETQYF. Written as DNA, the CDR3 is TGTGCCAGCAGCCCGACCCTTAGTGGCGGGAGCGTAGGAGAGACCCAGTACTTC.

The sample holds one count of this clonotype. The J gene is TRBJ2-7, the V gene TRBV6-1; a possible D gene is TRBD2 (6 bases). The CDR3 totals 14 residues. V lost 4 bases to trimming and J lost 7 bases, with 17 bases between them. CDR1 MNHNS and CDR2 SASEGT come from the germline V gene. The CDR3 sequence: CASSGGDDPWEQYF. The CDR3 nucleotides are TGTGCCAGCAGTGGGGGGGACGACCCCTGGGAGCAGTACTTC.

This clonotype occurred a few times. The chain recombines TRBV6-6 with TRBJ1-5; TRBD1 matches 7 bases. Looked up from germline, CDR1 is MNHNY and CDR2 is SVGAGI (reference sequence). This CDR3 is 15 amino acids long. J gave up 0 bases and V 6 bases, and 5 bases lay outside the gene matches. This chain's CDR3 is CASRTGRDSNQPQHF. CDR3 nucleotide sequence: TGTGCCAGCAGGACAGGGAGGGATAGCAATCAGCCCCAGCATTTT.

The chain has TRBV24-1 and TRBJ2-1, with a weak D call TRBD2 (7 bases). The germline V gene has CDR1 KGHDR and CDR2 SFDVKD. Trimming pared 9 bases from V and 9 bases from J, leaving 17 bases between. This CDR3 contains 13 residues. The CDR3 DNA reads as TGTGCCACCGCTTTGAGGGAGGGGGTTGAGCAGTTCTTC. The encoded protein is CATALREGVEQFF.

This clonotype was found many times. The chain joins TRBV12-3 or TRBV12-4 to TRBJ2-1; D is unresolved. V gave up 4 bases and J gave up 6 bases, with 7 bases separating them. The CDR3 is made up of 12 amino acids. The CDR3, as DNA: TGTGCCAGCAGTTACTCAATCAATGAGCAGTTCTTC. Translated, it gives CASSYSINEQFF.

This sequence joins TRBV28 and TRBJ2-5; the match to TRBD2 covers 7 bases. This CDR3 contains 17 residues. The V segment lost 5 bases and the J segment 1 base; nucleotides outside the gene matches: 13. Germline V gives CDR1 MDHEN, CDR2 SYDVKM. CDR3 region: CASSARHGTGGQETQYF. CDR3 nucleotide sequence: TGTGCCAGCAGTGCAAGACATGGGACGGGGGGCCAAGAGACCCAGTACTTC.

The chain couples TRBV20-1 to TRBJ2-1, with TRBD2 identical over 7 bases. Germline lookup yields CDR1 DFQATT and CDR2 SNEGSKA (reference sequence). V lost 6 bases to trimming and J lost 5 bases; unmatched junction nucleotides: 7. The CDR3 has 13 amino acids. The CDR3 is CSALRGRDNEQFF. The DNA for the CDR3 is TGCAGTGCGTTACGCGGGAGAGACAATGAGCAGTTCTTC.

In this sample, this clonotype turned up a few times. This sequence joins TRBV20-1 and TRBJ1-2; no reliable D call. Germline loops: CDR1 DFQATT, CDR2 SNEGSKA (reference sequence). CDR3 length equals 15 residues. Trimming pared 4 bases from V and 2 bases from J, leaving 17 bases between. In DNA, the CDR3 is TGCAGTGCTATTTTACAACAAGACTCCAACTATGGCTACACCTTC. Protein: CSAILQQDSNYGYTF.

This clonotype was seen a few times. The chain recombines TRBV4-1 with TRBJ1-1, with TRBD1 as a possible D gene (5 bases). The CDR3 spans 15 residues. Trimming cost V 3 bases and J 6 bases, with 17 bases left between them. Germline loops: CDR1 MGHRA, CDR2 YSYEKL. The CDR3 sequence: CASSQSGGVRAEAFF. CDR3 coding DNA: TGCGCCAGCAGCCAGAGCGGGGGTGTGAGGGCTGAAGCTTTCTTT.

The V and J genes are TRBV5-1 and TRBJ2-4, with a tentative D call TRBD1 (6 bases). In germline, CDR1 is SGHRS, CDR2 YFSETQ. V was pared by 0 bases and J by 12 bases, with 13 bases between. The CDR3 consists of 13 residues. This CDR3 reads CASSLDGLGGQYF. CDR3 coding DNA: TGCGCCAGCAGCTTGGATGGTCTAGGGGGTCAGTACTTC.

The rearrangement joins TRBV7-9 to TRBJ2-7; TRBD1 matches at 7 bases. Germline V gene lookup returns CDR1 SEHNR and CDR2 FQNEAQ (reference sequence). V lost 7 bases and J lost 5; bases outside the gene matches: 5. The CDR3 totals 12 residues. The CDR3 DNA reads TGTGCCAGCACCATGGGACAGCACGAGCAGTACTTC. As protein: CASTMGQHEQYF.

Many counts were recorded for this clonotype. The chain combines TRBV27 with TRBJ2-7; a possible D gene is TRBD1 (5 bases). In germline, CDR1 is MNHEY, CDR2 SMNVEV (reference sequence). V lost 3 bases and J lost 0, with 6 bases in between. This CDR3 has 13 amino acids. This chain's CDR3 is CASSFGHSYEQYF. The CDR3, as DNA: TGTGCCAGCAGTTTTGGACACTCCTACGAGCAGTACTTC.

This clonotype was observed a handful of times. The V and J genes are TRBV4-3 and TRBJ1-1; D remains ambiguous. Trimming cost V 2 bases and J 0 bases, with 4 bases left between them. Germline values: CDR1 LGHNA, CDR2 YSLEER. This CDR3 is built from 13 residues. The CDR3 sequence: CASSQRVNTEAFF. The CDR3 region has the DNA TGCGCCAGCAGCCAACGCGTGAACACTGAAGCTTTCTTT.

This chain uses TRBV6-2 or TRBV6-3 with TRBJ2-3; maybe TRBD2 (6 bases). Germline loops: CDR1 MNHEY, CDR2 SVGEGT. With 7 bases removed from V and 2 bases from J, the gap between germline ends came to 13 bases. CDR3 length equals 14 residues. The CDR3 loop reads CASKDRTNTDTQYF. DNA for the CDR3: TGTGCCAGCAAGGACCGGACTAACACAGATACGCAGTATTTT.

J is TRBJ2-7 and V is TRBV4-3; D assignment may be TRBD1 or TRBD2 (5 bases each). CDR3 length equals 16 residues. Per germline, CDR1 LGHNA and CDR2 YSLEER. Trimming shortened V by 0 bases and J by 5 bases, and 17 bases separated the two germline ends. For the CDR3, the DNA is TGCGCCAGCAGCCAAGATGGGACGGACGCCATCCACGAGCAGTACTTC. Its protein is CASSQDGTDAIHEQYF.

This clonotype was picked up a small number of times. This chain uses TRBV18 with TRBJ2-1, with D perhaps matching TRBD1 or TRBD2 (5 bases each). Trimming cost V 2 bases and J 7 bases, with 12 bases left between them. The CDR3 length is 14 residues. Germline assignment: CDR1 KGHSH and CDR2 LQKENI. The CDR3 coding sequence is TGTGCCAGCTCACCAGCAGGGAGTAAGAATGAGCAGTTCTTC. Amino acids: CASSPAGSKNEQFF.

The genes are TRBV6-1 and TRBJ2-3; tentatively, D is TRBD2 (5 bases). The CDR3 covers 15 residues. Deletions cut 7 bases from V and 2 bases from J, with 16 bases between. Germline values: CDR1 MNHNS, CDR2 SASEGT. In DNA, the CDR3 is TGTGCCAGCAACCCGGGAACGCATCTCACAGATACGCAGTATTTT. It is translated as CASNPGTHLTDTQYF.

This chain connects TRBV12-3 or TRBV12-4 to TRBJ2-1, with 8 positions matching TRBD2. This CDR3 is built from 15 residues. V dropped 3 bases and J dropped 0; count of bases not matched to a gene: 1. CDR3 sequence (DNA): TGTGCCAGCAGTTTGAGCGGGAGCTCCTACAATGAGCAGTTCTTC. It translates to CASSLSGSSYNEQFF.

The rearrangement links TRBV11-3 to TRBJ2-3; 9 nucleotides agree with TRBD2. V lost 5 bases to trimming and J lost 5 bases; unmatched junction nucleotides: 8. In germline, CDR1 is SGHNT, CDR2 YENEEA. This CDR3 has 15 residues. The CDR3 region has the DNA TGTGCCAGCAGCATTAGCGGGAGTAAGGAAGATACGCAGTATTTT. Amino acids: CASSISGSKEDTQYF.

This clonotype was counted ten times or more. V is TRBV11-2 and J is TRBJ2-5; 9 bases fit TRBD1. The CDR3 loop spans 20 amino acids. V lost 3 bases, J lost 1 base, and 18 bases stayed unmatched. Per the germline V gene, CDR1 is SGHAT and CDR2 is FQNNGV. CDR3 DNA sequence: TGTGCCAGCAGCTTCCACCCGGGACAGGGAGCGGGTTATTCCCAAGAGACCCAGTACTTC. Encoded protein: CASSFHPGQGAGYSQETQYF.

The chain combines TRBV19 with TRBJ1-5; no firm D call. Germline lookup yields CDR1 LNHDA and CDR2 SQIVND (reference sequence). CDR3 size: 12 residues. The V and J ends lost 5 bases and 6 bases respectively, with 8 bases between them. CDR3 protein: CASSAASQPQHF. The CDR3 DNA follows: TGTGCCAGTAGTGCCGCGTCTCAGCCCCAGCATTTT.

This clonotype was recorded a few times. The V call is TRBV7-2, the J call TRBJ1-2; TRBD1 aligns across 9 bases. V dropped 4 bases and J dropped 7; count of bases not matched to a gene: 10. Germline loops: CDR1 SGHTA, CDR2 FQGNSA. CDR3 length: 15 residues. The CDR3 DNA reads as TGTGCCAGCAGCTCCCTTTCTGACAGGGGGTCTGGCTACACCTTC. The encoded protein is CASSSLSDRGSGYTF.

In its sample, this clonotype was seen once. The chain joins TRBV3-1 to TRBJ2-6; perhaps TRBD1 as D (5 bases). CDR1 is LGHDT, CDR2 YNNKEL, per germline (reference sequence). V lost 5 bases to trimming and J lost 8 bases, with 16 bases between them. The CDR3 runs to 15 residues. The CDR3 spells CASSFGAFPPNVLTF. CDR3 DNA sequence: TGTGCCAGCAGCTTTGGGGCCTTCCCTCCCAACGTCCTGACTTTC.

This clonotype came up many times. The CDR3 protein is CAGQDSLTGELFF. For the CDR3, the DNA is TGTGCCGGTCAGGACAGCCTTACCGGGGAGCTGTTTTTT. The chain recombines TRBV15 with TRBJ2-2; TRBD1 is a possible D gene (6 bases). The V end was cut by 11 bases, the J end by 5 bases, with 15 bases between. The CDR3 length is 13 residues. Germline lookup yields CDR1 LNHNV and CDR2 YYDKDF (reference sequence).

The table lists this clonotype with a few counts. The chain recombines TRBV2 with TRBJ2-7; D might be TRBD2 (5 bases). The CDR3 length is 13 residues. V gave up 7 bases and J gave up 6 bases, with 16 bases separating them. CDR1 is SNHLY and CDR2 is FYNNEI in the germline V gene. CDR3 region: CASKREHLSEQYF. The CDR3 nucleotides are TGTGCCAGCAAGAGGGAACATCTCTCCGAGCAGTACTTC.

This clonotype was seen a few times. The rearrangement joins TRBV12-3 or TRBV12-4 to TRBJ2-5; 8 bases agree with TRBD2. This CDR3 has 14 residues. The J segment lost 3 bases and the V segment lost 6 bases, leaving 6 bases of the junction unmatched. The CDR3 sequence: CASRYDGGEETQYF. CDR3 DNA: TGTGCCAGCAGATATGACGGGGGGGAAGAGACCCAGTACTTC.

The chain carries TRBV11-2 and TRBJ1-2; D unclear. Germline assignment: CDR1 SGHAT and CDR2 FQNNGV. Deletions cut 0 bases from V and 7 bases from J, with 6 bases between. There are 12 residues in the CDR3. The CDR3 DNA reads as TGTGCCAGCAGCTTAGAGGGAGCTGGCTACACCTTC. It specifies CASSLEGAGYTF.